This TCR beta chain was captured in a study of T cell repertoires in cytomegalovirus infection. Looking at the study overall: Public TCR beta signatures marked donors with CMV infection and the matching HLA. Study-level results: CMV carriers having the relevant HLA were flagged by cumulative public TCR beta family frequency. HLA-C-restricted TCR beta clonotypes specific for CMV led the ex vivo response.

TCRdb fed the reads into MiXCR, producing one record per CDR3 protein. The profile covers under 300,000 distinct CDR3 sequences, with over 9% appearing a single time and 1.5% to 2% taken by the ten largest. V lost 2 bases, J lost 2 bases, and 7 bases stayed unmatched. CDR3 length: 16 residues. Germline V gives CDR1 MDHEN, CDR2 SYDVKM. This clonotype has ten or more counts. The antigen is undetermined. The receptor was isolated from a human donor in good health (CMV status not recorded). Some clones in this sample may be carry-over from other donors' samples. The genes are TRBV28 and TRBJ2-7; 9 bases fit TRBD1. Sequences were obtained from PBMCs. The CDR3 bases are TGTGCCAGCAGTTTACCCGGGACAGGGAGAGCCTACGAGCAGTACTTC. It specifies CASSLPGTGRAYEQYF.